The clone carrying this TCR beta chain came up a few times. The antigen is undetermined. The data derive from a study of T-cell reconstitution after alpha-beta-depleted transplantation in children. Study outcomes and limitations: Two months or so post-transplant, alpha-beta T cells reportedly derived from several hundred expanded graft clones.

TCRbeta library preparation incorporated unique molecular identifiers. TCRdb used MiXCR to reprocess the PCR reads, holding one entry per CDR3 protein. The sample yields 500,000 to 750,000 distinct CDR3 sequences, over 20% seen once. CDR1 is DFQATT and CDR2 is SNEGSKA in the germline V gene (reference sequence). This CDR3 region has 13 residues. V lost 6 bases to trimming and J lost 0 bases; unmatched junction nucleotides: 4. This chain connects TRBV20-1 to TRBJ2-7; 8 positions agree with TRBD1. This TCR was sampled from a boy younger than two with Wiskott-Aldrich syndrome, due to receive a stem cell transplant. Material: PBMCs, obtained before TCRalphabeta/CD19-depleted stem cell transplant. The chain's CDR3 is CSADRAGSYEQYF. Written as DNA, the CDR3 is TGCAGTGCGGACAGGGCGGGCTCCTACGAGCAGTACTTC.